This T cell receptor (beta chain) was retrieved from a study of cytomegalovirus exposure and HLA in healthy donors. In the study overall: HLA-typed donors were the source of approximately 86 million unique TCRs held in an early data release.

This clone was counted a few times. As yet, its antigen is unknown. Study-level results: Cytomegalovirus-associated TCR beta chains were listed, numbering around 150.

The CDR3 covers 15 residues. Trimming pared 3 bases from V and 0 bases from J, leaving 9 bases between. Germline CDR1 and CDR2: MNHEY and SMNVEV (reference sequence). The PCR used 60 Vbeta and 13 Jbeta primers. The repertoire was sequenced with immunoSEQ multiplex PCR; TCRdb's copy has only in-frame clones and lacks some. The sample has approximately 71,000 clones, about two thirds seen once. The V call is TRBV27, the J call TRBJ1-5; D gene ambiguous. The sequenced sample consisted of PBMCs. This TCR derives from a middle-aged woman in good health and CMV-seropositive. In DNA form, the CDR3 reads TGTGCCAGCAGTTTGGCAGGATATAGCAATCAGCCCCAGCATTTT. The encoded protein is CASSLAGYSNQPQHF.